The sequence of this T cell receptor (beta chain) was determined in a study of shared T cell receptors in the human thymus. The CDR3 runs to 16 residues. V was shortened by 1 base and J by 0 bases, with 7 bases between the two germline ends. CDR1 and CDR2 from the germline V gene are SGHVS and FQNEAQ. Libraries were prepared by immunoSEQ multiplex PCR; TCRdb keeps only in-frame clonotypes and omits some of them. Here the sample spans 500,000 to 850,000 clones, 80% to 90% being singletons. The same sample was also used in a study of human thymus T cells. According to that study: The related literature has documented a marked overlap of thymic repertoires among unrelated individuals.

The chain is built from TRBV7-8 and TRBJ1-6; D is perhaps TRBD1 (5 bases). The sequenced material came from thymocytes. This clonotype was sampled from a boy younger than two with a congenital heart defect. The CDR3 here is CASSLEGLSYNSPLHF. CDR3 nucleotides: TGTGCCAGCAGCTTAGAGGGGCTCTCCTATAATTCACCCCTCCACTTT.